This T cell receptor beta chain was found in a study of cytomegalovirus exposure and HLA in healthy donors. Germline CDR1 is SNHLY and CDR2 is FYNNEI. The CDR3 runs 12 residues. V lost 11 bases, J lost 9 bases, and 7 bases stayed unmatched. The PCR contained 60 Vbeta and 13 Jbeta primers. The assay was immunoSEQ multiplex PCR, and TCRdb's table has in-frame clones only and misses some. Of about 70,000 clones in the sample, 86% were seen once. The chain carries TRBV2 and TRBJ1-6, with 7 bases that match TRBD1. The specimen sequenced was PBMCs. This clonotype was obtained from a young woman in good health and CMV-seronegative. The CDR3, as DNA: TGTGCCGGCCGGGACAGTAGTTCACCCCTCCACTTT. Residues: CAGRDSSSPLHF. Full variable domain (remainder filled in from reference TRBV2 and TRBJ1-6): EPEVTQTPSHQVTQMGQEVILRCVPISNHLYFYWYRQILGQKVEFLVSFYNNEISEKSEIFDDQFSVERPDGSNFTLKIRSTKLEDSAMYFCAGRDSSSPLHFGNGTRLTVT.